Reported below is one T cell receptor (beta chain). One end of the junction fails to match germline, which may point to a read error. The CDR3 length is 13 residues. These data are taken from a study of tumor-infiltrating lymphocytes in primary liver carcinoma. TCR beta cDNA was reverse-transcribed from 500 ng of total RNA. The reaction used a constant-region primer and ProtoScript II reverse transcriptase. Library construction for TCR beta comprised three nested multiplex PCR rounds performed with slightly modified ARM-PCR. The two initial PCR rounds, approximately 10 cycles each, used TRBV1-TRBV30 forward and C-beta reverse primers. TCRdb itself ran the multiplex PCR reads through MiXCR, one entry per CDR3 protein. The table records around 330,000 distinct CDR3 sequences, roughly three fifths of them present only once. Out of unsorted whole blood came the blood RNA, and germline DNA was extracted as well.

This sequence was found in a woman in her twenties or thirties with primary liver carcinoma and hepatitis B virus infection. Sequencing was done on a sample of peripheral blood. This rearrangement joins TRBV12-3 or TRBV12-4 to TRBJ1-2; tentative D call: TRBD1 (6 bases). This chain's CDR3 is CVSSLWGGDGYTF. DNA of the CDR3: TGTGTCAGCAGCCTTTGGGGGGGCGATGGCTACACCTTC.